This entry concerns a single T cell receptor (beta chain). This sample was included in a study of blood T cell repertoires in COVID-19. Study-level background: Samples taken during acute and convalescent COVID-19 were collected in the United States, Italy and Spain. Nucleic acid was either cDNA or gDNA, and it came from T cells, B-cell-depleted T cells, or PBMCs.

In the authors' workflow: Reference gene primer amplification yielded estimated nucleated cell counts. The assay was immunoSEQ multiplex PCR, and TCRdb's table has in-frame clones only and misses some. V and J calls and clone size are as listed in that table; D and trimming were resolved from the DNA. The table shows tens of thousands of clones, with 88% occurring only once. The CDR3 has 15 residues. Per the germline V gene, CDR1 is SGHNT and CDR2 is YYREEE (reference sequence). V was clipped by 3 bases and J by 2 bases, with 15 bases between them. Input material: peripheral blood. The sequence was obtained from a human donor in a cohort sampled during active COVID-19. The J gene is TRBJ2-7, the V gene TRBV5-4, with D possibly being TRBD2 (5 bases). CDR3 amino acids: CASSSEGRRPYEQYF. As DNA, the CDR3 is TGTGCCAGCAGCTCCGAGGGCAGGCGGCCCTACGAGCAGTACTTC. The variable domain in full, completed from reference TRBV5-4 and TRBJ2-7, reads ETGVTQSPTHLIKTRGQQVTLRCSSQSGHNTVSWYQQALGQGPQFIFQYYREEENGRGNFPPRFSGLQFPNYSSELNVNALELDDSALYLCASSSEGRRPYEQYFGPGTRLTVT.